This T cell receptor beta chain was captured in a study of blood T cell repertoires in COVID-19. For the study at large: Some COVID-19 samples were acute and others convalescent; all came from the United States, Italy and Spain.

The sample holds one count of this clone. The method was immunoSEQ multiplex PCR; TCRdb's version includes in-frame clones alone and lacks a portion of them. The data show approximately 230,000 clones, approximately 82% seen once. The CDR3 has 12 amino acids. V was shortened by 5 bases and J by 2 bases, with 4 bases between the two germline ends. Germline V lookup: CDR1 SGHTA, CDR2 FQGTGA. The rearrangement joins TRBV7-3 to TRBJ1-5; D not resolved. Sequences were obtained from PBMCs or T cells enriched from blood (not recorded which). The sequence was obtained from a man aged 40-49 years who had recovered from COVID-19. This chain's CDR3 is CASSHRNQPQHF. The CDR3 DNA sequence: TGTGCCAGCAGCCATCGCAATCAGCCCCAGCATTTT.